This T cell receptor (beta chain) was found in a study of cytotoxic CD8 clonotypes in ibrutinib-treated CLL. Only a few counts were recorded for this clone. As yet, its antigen is unknown. Trimming took 0 bases from V and 3 from J, leaving 10 bases between them. This CDR3 spans 14 amino acids. Germline assignment: CDR1 SGHRS and CDR2 YFSETQ. General study findings and limits: Patients had baseline clonality above age-matched healthy donors, and this clonality moved with circulating CD8+ T-cell counts. Public clonotypes were seen rarely and were contracted or stable on treatment.

TCRdb keeps only in-frame clones here, not all; method: immunoSEQ multiplex PCR. The sample includes about 250,000 clones, under 75% of them seen just once. The specimen comprised PBMCs, sampled after 24 months of ibrutinib treatment. The V gene is TRBV5-1, the J gene TRBJ2-7; no firm D call. The TCR comes from a human donor with chronic lymphocytic leukemia. Here the CDR3 reads CASSLVQLFYEQYF. The CDR3 coding sequence is TGCGCCAGCAGCTTGGTACAGCTATTCTACGAGCAGTACTTC.